Following are 16 T cell receptor beta chains from one sample sequenced in a study of cytomegalovirus exposure and HLA in healthy donors. The PCR made use of 60 Vbeta and 13 Jbeta primers. Using immunoSEQ multiplex PCR, the repertoire was profiled, and TCRdb retains in-frame clones only, with some absent. The sample contains fewer than 250,000 clones, roughly 80% of which appear only once. Sequences were obtained from PBMCs. These receptors all come from a man aged 25 to 45 in good health and CMV-seronegative.

This chain uses TRBV29-1 with TRBJ1-1, with D possibly TRBD1 on 6 matching bases. V dropped 8 bases and J dropped 1 base, with 14 bases sitting between them. This CDR3 has 13 amino acids. Germline V lookup: CDR1 SQVTM, CDR2 ANQGSEA. The CDR3 DNA follows: TGCAGCTCCAACAGGGCTTGGAACACTGAAGCTTTCTTT. As protein: CSSNRAWNTEAFF.

The genes are TRBV19 and TRBJ2-7, with 13 bases fitting TRBD2. Germline-derived CDR1 and CDR2 are LNHDA and SQIVND (reference sequence). V shed 5 bases, J shed 6 bases, and the junction held 7 bases outside the gene matches. The CDR3 extends over 15 amino acids. The CDR3 DNA reads TGTGCCAGTAGTTCCACCGGGACTAGCGGGGTCGAGCAGTACTTC. As protein: CASSSTGTSGVEQYF.

The rearrangement uses TRBV4-1 and TRBJ1-6; a weak D match, TRBD1 (5 bases). The CDR3 length is 15 residues. V was pared by 4 bases and J by 7 bases, with 14 bases between. From germline, CDR1 is MGHRA and CDR2 YSYEKL. The CDR3 spells CASSPMETVNSPLHF. The CDR3 DNA reads TGCGCCAGCAGCCCAATGGAGACAGTAAATTCACCCCTCCACTTT.

The chain has TRBV11-2 and TRBJ1-2; TRBD1 matches at 10 bases. The V and J ends lost 5 bases and 4 bases, in that order; junction bases with no gene match: 4. The V gene's germline CDR1 is SGHAT and CDR2 FQNNGV. The CDR3 consists of 14 residues. The CDR3 DNA reads as TGTGCCAGCAGCCCGGACAGGGGGGGCTATGGCTACACCTTC. Amino acid sequence: CASSPDRGGYGYTF.

The chain links TRBV29-1 to TRBJ2-1, with a tentative D call TRBD1 (6 bases). This CDR3 comprises 12 residues. Germline V gives CDR1 SQVTM, CDR2 ANQGSEA. The germline V and J ends were trimmed by 1 base and 10 bases, with 11 bases remaining between them. Here the CDR3 reads CSVEVGGAEQFF. CDR3 coding DNA: TGCAGCGTTGAAGTAGGGGGAGCAGAGCAGTTCTTC.

As concerns this clone: At one of its ends the junction is not consistent with the germline gene, which may arise from a read error. The rearrangement joins TRBV27 to TRBJ2-6, with TRBD2 matching 10 bases. This CDR3 is 18 amino acids long. CDR1 is MNHEY, CDR2 SMNVEV, per germline (reference sequence). CDR3 in amino acids: CASSLQLAGLPGASVLTF. CDR3 DNA sequence: TGTGCCAGCAGTTTACAACTAGCGGGGCTCCCTGGGGCCAGCGTCCTGACTTTC.

V is TRBV28 and J is TRBJ2-2, with D unclear. The CDR3 spans 13 residues. Looked up from germline, CDR1 is MDHEN and CDR2 is SYDVKM. V lost 5 bases, J lost 1 base, and 5 bases lay in between. Here the CDR3 DNA reads TGTGCCAGCAGTCCGGTGAACACCGGGGAGCTGTTTTTT. This sequence encodes CASSPVNTGELFF.

J is TRBJ2-2 and V is TRBV19; possible D gene TRBD1, 7 bases. Germline V lookup: CDR1 LNHDA, CDR2 SQIVND (reference sequence). The CDR3 runs 15 residues. V lost 4 bases, J lost 4 bases, and 13 bases lay in between. DNA of the CDR3: TGTGCCAGTAGTAAACCCCAGGGGGGCACCGGGGAGCTGTTTTTT. The encoded protein is CASSKPQGGTGELFF.

V and J are TRBV28 and TRBJ2-5, with D possibly matching TRBD1 (6 bases). The V end lost 6 bases, the J end lost 4 bases, and 15 bases lay between the germline ends. The CDR3 loop spans 14 amino acids. Germline assignment: CDR1 MDHEN and CDR2 SYDVKM. The CDR3 DNA follows: TGTGCCAGCAGCAGTTCAGGGGCAGGAGAGACCCAGTACTTC. This codes for CASSSSGAGETQYF.

This chain links TRBV5-1 with TRBJ2-3; 9 bases align to TRBD1. Per the germline V gene, CDR1 is SGHRS and CDR2 is YFSETQ. The CDR3 runs to 16 residues. Trimming at V came to 0 bases and at J to 2 bases, leaving 4 bases not matched to a gene. The CDR3 loop is CASSLAGTGNTDTQYF. The DNA of the CDR3 is TGCGCCAGCAGCTTGGCCGGGACAGGGAACACAGATACGCAGTATTTT.

This chain uses TRBV5-4 with TRBJ2-2; 10 bases line up with TRBD2. Germline V gene lookup returns CDR1 SGHNT and CDR2 YYREEE (reference sequence). Losses at the gene ends were 4 bases for V and 5 bases for J; bases not matched to a gene: 5. This CDR3 has 15 residues. The CDR3 loop reads CASSDPGLATGELFF. The CDR3 region has the DNA TGTGCCAGCAGCGACCCGGGACTAGCGACCGGGGAGCTGTTTTTT.

This chain uses TRBV27 with TRBJ2-1; 9 nucleotides match TRBD2. With V trimmed by 2 bases and J by 4 bases, 12 bases remained unmatched. The CDR3 spans 18 residues. The germline V gene has CDR1 MNHEY and CDR2 SMNVEV (reference sequence). CDR3 region: CASSLRSLGLAIYNEQFF. The DNA for the CDR3 is TGTGCCAGCAGTTTAAGGTCTCTAGGACTAGCGATTTACAATGAGCAGTTCTTC.

V and J are TRBV27 and TRBJ1-3; D not certain. In germline, CDR1 is MNHEY, CDR2 SMNVEV (reference sequence). With 1 base removed from V and 4 bases from J, the gap between germline ends came to 11 bases. CDR3 length: 15 residues. CDR3 DNA sequence: TGTGCCAGCAGTTTATTGGATCGGGAAGGAAACACCATATATTTT. It encodes CASSLLDREGNTIYF.

The rearrangement uses TRBV19 and TRBJ1-5; D may be TRBD1 (5 bases). Trimming took off 0 bases at V and 4 bases at J, with 13 bases between the two ends. In germline, CDR1 is LNHDA, CDR2 SQIVND (reference sequence). The CDR3 has 16 amino acids. The CDR3 sequence is CASSIDLGGANQPQHF. The CDR3 DNA is TGTGCCAGTAGTATAGATCTGGGAGGGGCAAATCAGCCCCAGCATTTT.

This chain uses TRBV7-9 with TRBJ2-5; 7 bases are a match to TRBD1. V lost 0 bases to trimming and J lost 6 bases; unmatched junction nucleotides: 19. Germline assignment: CDR1 SEHNR and CDR2 FQNEAQ (reference sequence). CDR3 length: 19 amino acids. CDR3 sequence (DNA): TGTGCCAGCAGCTTAGCGCCCATGGATGAGGGGGCCCCGTGGAAGACCCAGTACTTC. It yields the protein CASSLAPMDEGAPWKTQYF.

V is TRBV10-3 and J is TRBJ1-6, with D possibly matching TRBD1 (6 bases). The V gene's germline CDR1 is ENHRY and CDR2 SYGVKD. V was trimmed by 2 bases and J by 9 bases, leaving 14 bases between them. The CDR3 runs 15 residues. CDR3: CAISEAGGGRSPLHF. The CDR3 DNA reads as TGTGCCATCAGTGAGGCTGGGGGGGGGCGTTCACCCCTCCACTTT.